The clone carrying this T cell receptor beta chain was counted ten times or more. No antigen is known for it. One end of the junction is discordant with germline, which a read error may explain. Germline CDR1 ENHRY, CDR2 SYGVKD. The CDR3 runs 14 residues. The library came from three nested PCR rounds adapted from ARM-PCR protocols. MiXCR, applied by TCRdb to the multiplex PCR reads, yields one record per CDR3 protein. The sample records tens of thousands of distinct CDR3 sequences, 73% being singletons. RNA was extracted from bulk tissue without any cell sorting. These data belong to a study of tumor and adjacent non-tumor tissue in lung cancer. About the study: Each sample yielded roughly 4 million productive TCRbeta reads on average. Findings and caveats of the study: Tumor tissue had significantly higher TCR diversity than normal lung. Tumor TCR diversity, when higher, was linked to shorter survival.

The sequenced material came from lung tumor tissue. V is TRBV10-3 and J is TRBJ1-5; D is unresolved. This sequence originates from a man aged 55 to 69 with non-small cell lung cancer. The CDR3 sequence: CAISGVNSNRPQHF. The CDR3 DNA reads as TGTGCCATCAGTGGCGTCAATAGCAATCGGCCCCAGCATTTT.